The 23 T cell receptor beta chains reported below all come from one sample, sequenced in a study of T cell repertoires in cytomegalovirus infection. These receptors' antigens are unknown. TCRdb fed the reads into MiXCR, producing one record per CDR3 protein. The sample yields roughly 990,000 distinct CDR3 sequences, roughly 30% seen once. The input for sequencing was cultured CD8+ T cells from PBMCs, taken from culture after CMV antigen stimulation. The source of these receptors is a human donor in good health (CMV status not recorded). Some clones in this sample may be carry-over from other donors' samples.

The CDR3 coding sequence is TGCGCCAGCAGCGAGGACAGGGGCCACGAGCAGTACTTC. Its protein is CASSEDRGHEQYF. The chain links TRBV5-1 to TRBJ2-7, with 9 bases fitting TRBD1. The junction had 4 bases not matched to a gene; V was cut back by 4 bases and J by 5 bases. This CDR3 has 13 residues. Germline CDR1 SGHRS, CDR2 YFSETQ.

This sequence joins TRBV6-5 and TRBJ2-7, with D unresolved. The CDR3 covers 13 residues. Germline CDR1 MNHEY, CDR2 SVGAGI. The ends were cut back, 2 bases at V and 5 bases at J, with 10 bases in the middle. The chain's CDR3 is CASSYVAGDEQYV. CDR3 bases: TGTGCCAGCAGTTACGTCGCAGGCGACGAGCAGTACGTC.

This clonotype was seen more than once but under ten times. The V call is TRBV12-3 or TRBV12-4, the J call TRBJ1-5; no clear D. V gave up 3 bases and J gave up 9 bases, with 9 bases separating them. The CDR3 totals 12 residues. The CDR3 spells CASSLARRPQHF. CDR3 bases: TGTGCCAGCAGTTTGGCGAGGAGGCCCCAGCATTTT.

This clonotype was counted a few times. V usage is TRBV6-5 and J usage is TRBJ1-1; D is ambiguous. V gave up 8 bases and J gave up 0 bases, with 13 bases separating them. Germline V gene sequence: CDR1 MNHEY, CDR2 SVGAGI. This CDR3 region has 14 residues. For the CDR3, the DNA is TGTGCCAGCCCCGCCGAAGTTCTGAACACTGAAGCTTTCTTT. Translation: CASPAEVLNTEAFF.

This sequence joins TRBV7-9 and TRBJ1-1, with TRBD1 as a possible D gene (5 bases). There are 16 residues in the CDR3. V shed 0 bases and J shed 3 bases, with 14 bases lying between them. In germline, CDR1 is SEHNR, CDR2 FQNEAQ (reference sequence). In DNA, the CDR3 is TGTGCCAGCAGCTTAGCGGGGGTGACGCGGGACACTGAAGCTTTCTTT. Its translation is CASSLAGVTRDTEAFF.

This clonotype came up many times. The V gene is TRBV7-6, the J gene TRBJ1-2; D ambiguous. This CDR3 comprises 13 residues. Germline CDR1 and CDR2: SGHVS and FNYEAQ. Trimming removed 0 bases from V and 5 bases from J, with 7 bases in between. As DNA, the CDR3 is TGTGCCAGCAGCTTAGCAGTAGGGTATGGCTACACCTTC. The encoded protein is CASSLAVGYGYTF. Using reference TRBV7-6 and TRBJ1-2 for the parts outside the CDR3, the full variable domain is GAGVSQSPRYKVTKRGQDVALRCDPISGHVSLYWYRQALGQGPEFLTYFNYEAQQDKSGLPNDRFSAERPEGSISTLTIQRTEQRDSAMYRCASSLAVGYGYTFGSGTRLTVV.

This clonotype has more than one count but fewer than ten. J is TRBJ2-7 and V is TRBV11-2, with D possibly TRBD1 on 5 matching bases. The CDR3 spans 15 residues. CDR1 SGHAT and CDR2 FQNNGV come from the germline V gene. V shed 2 bases and J shed 1 base, with 12 bases lying between them. DNA of the CDR3: TGTGCCAGCAGCTTACTGGACACCCCTTCCTACGAGCAGTACTTC. Protein sequence: CASSLLDTPSYEQYF.

This clonotype has a handful of counts. The genes are TRBV10-1 and TRBJ2-7; possible D gene TRBD1, 6 bases. Per germline, CDR1 WNHNN and CDR2 SYGVQD (reference sequence). Between the trimmed V and J ends, which lost 7 bases and 2 bases, there was a span of 18 bases. CDR3 length: 15 amino acids. The CDR3 DNA is TGCGCCAGCAACAGGACAGCCTCAGTGGCCTACGAGCAGTACTTC. Translation: CASNRTASVAYEQYF.

This clonotype showed up many times. The J gene is TRBJ2-1, the V gene TRBV7-6; D unresolved. This CDR3 region has 18 residues. The germline gives CDR1 SGHVS, CDR2 FNYEAQ. The V and J ends lost 2 bases and 3 bases respectively, with 20 bases between them. CDR3 bases: TGTGCCAGCAGCTTAAGGGCAGGTCTTAGGCTAATCTACAATGAGCAGTTCTTC. The encoded protein is CASSLRAGLRLIYNEQFF. The full variable domain, in which reference TRBV7-6 and TRBJ2-1 provide the parts outside the CDR3, is GAGVSQSPRYKVTKRGQDVALRCDPISGHVSLYWYRQALGQGPEFLTYFNYEAQQDKSGLPNDRFSAERPEGSISTLTIQRTEQRDSAMYRCASSLRAGLRLIYNEQFFGPGTRLTVL.

The CDR3 region has the DNA TGCAGCGTTGATTCTGGGACTAGCGAGGACAATGAGCAGTTCTTC. Translation: CSVDSGTSEDNEQFF. The V gene is TRBV29-1, the J gene TRBJ2-1; TRBD2 matches 10 bases. The CDR3 has 15 residues. Losses at the gene ends were 3 bases for V and 5 bases for J; bases not matched to a gene: 7. CDR1 and CDR2 (germline): SQVTM, ANQGSEA.

This chain joins TRBV11-3 and TRBJ2-2; D is perhaps TRBD2 (5 bases). V lost 5 bases and J lost 5, with 24 bases in between. Per the germline V gene, CDR1 is SGHNT and CDR2 is YENEEA. The CDR3 is 18 residues long. The CDR3 nucleotides read TGTGCCAGCAGCCCCCATCGGACGGGGTTGGCTTGGACCGGGGAGCTGTTTTTT. Translated: CASSPHRTGLAWTGELFF.

The genes are TRBV27 and TRBJ1-1, with D hard to call. Trimming shortened V by 4 bases and J by 4 bases, and 16 bases separated the two germline ends. Germline V gene sequence: CDR1 MNHEY, CDR2 SMNVEV (reference sequence). The CDR3 extends over 15 amino acids. This CDR3 is CASSSWTDPITEAFF. CDR3 DNA sequence: TGTGCCAGCAGTTCTTGGACGGATCCCATCACTGAAGCTTTCTTT.

The chain recombines TRBV28 with TRBJ2-7; no clear D gene. Germline CDR1 and CDR2: MDHEN and SYDVKM. Trimming shortened V by 8 bases and J by 3 bases, and 8 bases separated the two germline ends. This CDR3 region has 11 residues. CDR3 bases: TGTGCCAGCGGTGACGGCTACGAGCAGTACGTC. Translated: CASGDGYEQYV.

This clonotype was picked up many times. The DNA of the CDR3 is TGTGCCAGCAGCCCAGCTAACCCCTATGGCTACACCTTC. Translation gives CASSPANPYGYTF. V usage is TRBV7-2 and J usage is TRBJ1-2; the D is unclear. V lost 5 bases, J lost 4 bases, and 11 bases lay in between. The CDR3 loop spans 13 amino acids. CDR1 and CDR2 (germline): SGHTA, FQGNSA.

This clonotype was recorded a few times. This chain uses TRBV5-1 with TRBJ2-1; tentatively, D is TRBD1 (5 bases). This CDR3 is built from 15 residues. CDR1 and CDR2 (germline): SGHRS, YFSETQ. The V gene lost 2 bases and the J gene lost 6 bases, with 15 bases spanning the gap. Written as DNA, the CDR3 is TGCGCCAGCAGCTTTCCTGAAGCTGGGGCCAATGAGCAGTTCTTC. It translates to CASSFPEAGANEQFF.

This clonotype was recorded once. This chain joins TRBV4-1 and TRBJ1-5; D remains unclear. The germline V gene has CDR1 MGHRA and CDR2 YSYEKL. V lost 0 bases and J 0 bases, leaving 9 bases between the germline ends. The CDR3 totals 16 residues. The CDR3 here is CASSQDHRNSNQPQHF. DNA for the CDR3: TGCGCCAGCAGCCAAGATCATCGTAATAGCAATCAGCCCCAGCATTTT.

This chain joins TRBV6-6 and TRBJ2-3, with unresolved D. Trimming shortened V by 0 bases and J by 2 bases, and 12 bases separated the two germline ends. Germline V lookup: CDR1 MNHNY, CDR2 SVGAGI (reference sequence). The CDR3 loop spans 16 amino acids. CDR3 amino acids: CASSYSRLHDTDTQYF. The CDR3 DNA sequence: TGTGCCAGCAGTTACTCCAGACTCCATGACACAGATACGCAGTATTTT.

In its sample, this clonotype was seen a few times. The V and J genes are TRBV4-2 and TRBJ2-3, with 9 bases fitting TRBD2. CDR3 length: 16 amino acids. V lost 1 base to trimming and J lost 0 bases; unmatched junction nucleotides: 2. Germline V CDR1 and CDR2: LGHNA, YNFKEQ. The CDR3 protein is CASSQGLAASTDTQYF. CDR3 bases: TGTGCCAGCAGCCAAGGACTAGCGGCCAGCACAGATACGCAGTATTTT.

In this sample, this clonotype turned up a few times. The chain couples TRBV6-1 to TRBJ2-5, with D unclear. V was clipped by 3 bases and J by 0 bases, with 8 bases between them. CDR3 length equals 14 residues. CDR1 is MNHNS and CDR2 is SASEGT in the germline V gene. The CDR3, as DNA: TGTGCCAGCAGTGAGAGGCCGTACCAAGAGACCCAGTACTTC. This translates into CASSERPYQETQYF.

This clonotype was seen a handful of times. The chain combines TRBV6-1 with TRBJ1-1; possible D gene TRBD1, 5 bases. The CDR3 length is 12 residues. Trimming took off 2 bases at V and 8 bases at J, with 9 bases between the two ends. The germline gives CDR1 MNHNS, CDR2 SASEGT. CDR3 in amino acids: CASSEYGTEAFF. The CDR3 DNA sequence: TGTGCCAGCAGTGAATACGGGACCGAAGCTTTCTTT.

The V and J genes are TRBV6-5 and TRBJ1-2; D gene uncertain. The CDR3 length is 14 residues. Trimming took off 0 bases at V and 5 bases at J, with 10 bases between the two ends. The germline gives CDR1 MNHEY, CDR2 SVGAGI. The CDR3 protein is CASSYSIQIYGYTF. The CDR3 DNA sequence: TGTGCCAGCAGTTACTCAATTCAAATTTATGGCTACACCTTC.

The chain recombines TRBV7-9 with TRBJ2-1; 7 bases match TRBD1. Germline V gene sequence: CDR1 SEHNR, CDR2 FQNEAQ (reference sequence). With 3 bases clipped from V and 12 bases from J, the junction kept 11 bases outside the gene matches. The CDR3 covers 14 residues. CDR3 sequence: CASSFGDSVRVQFF. The CDR3 coding sequence is TGTGCCAGCAGCTTTGGGGACAGCGTACGGGTGCAGTTCTTC.

This clonotype has just a few counts. The chain recombines TRBV7-9 with TRBJ1-4, with 10 bases fitting TRBD1. J lost 6 bases, V lost 4 bases, and 8 bases had no gene match. Germline CDR1 and CDR2: SEHNR and FQNEAQ (reference sequence). The CDR3 extends over 16 amino acids. The CDR3 nucleotides read TGTGCCAGCAGCTCCTCTGACAGGGGGCGGCATGAAAAACTGTTTTTT. Translated, it gives CASSSSDRGRHEKLFF.